Listed below are T cell receptor beta chains from one sample, sequenced in a study of early T cells in non-severe SARS-CoV-2 infection. TCRdb reprocessed the 5' RACE reads via MiXCR and lists one record per CDR3 protein. The sample yields 77,000 or so distinct CDR3 sequences, around 15% seen once. Source: whole blood, taken at baseline. These receptors were collected from an adult who was a healthcare worker with PCR-confirmed SARS-CoV-2 infection or an uninfected control (not recorded which). Both conserved end residues are part of each CDR3. Fields, in order: J gene, D gene, V gene, clone size, CDR3 protein, CDR3 DNA. D genes are given only for firm matches. A row's size may be missing; if present it is once, few, many or a size class.

TRBJ2-3,NA,TRBV7-8,NA,CASSFNVGATDTQYF,TGTGCCAGCAGCTTTAACGTGGGGGCTACAGATACGCAGTATTTT
TRBJ2-1,NA,TRBV11-2,NA,CASTWAGESYNEQFF,TGTGCCAGTACCTGGGCAGGGGAGTCCTACAATGAGCAGTTCTTC
TRBJ2-1,TRBD1,TRBV19,few,CASSDRGLMNEQFF,TGTGCCAGTAGTGACAGGGGGCTTATGAATGAGCAGTTCTTC
TRBJ2-1,NA,TRBV25-1,NA,CASSESNGNEQFF,TGTGCCAGCAGTGAATCAAACGGTAATGAGCAGTTCTTC
TRBJ2-7,TRBD2,TRBV30,NA,CAWSVVAGASYEQYF,TGTGCCTGGAGTGTTGTGGCGGGAGCATCCTACGAGCAGTACTTC
TRBJ2-5,NA,TRBV6-5,NA,CASSPGTGTQYF,TGTGCCAGCAGTCCGGGGACGGGGACCCAGTACTTC
TRBJ2-3,NA,TRBV7-3,NA,CASSNPGTTADTQYF,TGTGCCAGCAGCAACCCGGGAACAACCGCAGATACGCAGTATTTT
TRBJ1-1,NA,TRBV7-9,once,CASSLLPGRVNTEAFF,TGTGCCAGCAGCTTATTACCGGGGCGCGTGAACACTGAAGCTTTCTTT
TRBJ2-3,NA,TRBV12-3/TRBV12-4,NA,CASSPGFTDTQYF,TGTGCCAGCAGCCCTGGATTCACAGATACGCAGTATTTT
TRBJ1-6,NA,TRBV12-3/TRBV12-4,NA,CASSPPDSPLHF,TGTGCCAGCAGTCCCCCCGATTCACCCCTCCACTTT
TRBJ1-3,TRBD1,TRBV28,NA,CASRPTGVKGNTIYF,TGTGCCAGCAGGCCGACAGGGGTAAAGGGAAACACCATATATTTT
TRBJ1-6,NA,TRBV13,NA,CASSLSPAGRNNSPLHF,TGTGCCAGCAGCTTAAGCCCGGCGGGGCGCAATAATTCACCCCTCCACTTT
TRBJ2-7,NA,TRBV20-1,few,CSARDSLASYYEQYF,TGCAGTGCTAGAGATTCTCTAGCGAGCTACTACGAGCAGTACTTC
TRBJ2-3,TRBD1,TRBV7-6,NA,CASRSRTGASTDTQYF,TGTGCCAGCAGATCCCGGACAGGAGCGAGCACAGATACGCAGTATTTT
TRBJ2-5,NA,TRBV6-1,NA,CASSSRLVQETQYF,TGTGCCAGCAGCTCGCGACTAGTCCAAGAGACCCAGTACTTC